This T cell receptor (beta chain) was sequenced for a study of a mutant IDH1 vaccine in newly diagnosed glioma. Study-wide background: Vaccines were begun 4-6 weeks after radiotherapy alone, or with temozolomide cycles. General observations from the study: Changes to the top peripheral T cell clonotypes appeared unrelated to pseudoprogression. The occurrence of vaccine-induced immune responses was seen in roughly 93% of patients.

Germline CDR1 is MNHEY and CDR2 is SVGAGI. V was shortened by 6 bases and J by 3 bases, with 14 bases between the two germline ends. This CDR3 has 14 residues. Remarks on this clone: Its antigen is not identified.

This table comes from immunoSEQ multiplex PCR, and its TCRdb copy is limited to in-frame clones, with some not included. Among about 77,000 clones listed, around 83% were seen once. Noted time point: week 23, last vaccination. A 20-mer mutant IDH1 peptide at 300 ug was injected subcutaneously with topical imiquimod. The receptor comes from a woman in her forties or fifties with glioma. The chain is built from TRBV6-5 and TRBJ1-1; D gene unclear. Source: PBMCs, taken from a glioma patient whose treatment included an IDH1 peptide vaccine. Here the CDR3 DNA reads TGTGCCAGCAGCCCCGAGGCGAGGTACACTGAAGCTTTCTTT. Translated, it gives CASSPEARYTEAFF.